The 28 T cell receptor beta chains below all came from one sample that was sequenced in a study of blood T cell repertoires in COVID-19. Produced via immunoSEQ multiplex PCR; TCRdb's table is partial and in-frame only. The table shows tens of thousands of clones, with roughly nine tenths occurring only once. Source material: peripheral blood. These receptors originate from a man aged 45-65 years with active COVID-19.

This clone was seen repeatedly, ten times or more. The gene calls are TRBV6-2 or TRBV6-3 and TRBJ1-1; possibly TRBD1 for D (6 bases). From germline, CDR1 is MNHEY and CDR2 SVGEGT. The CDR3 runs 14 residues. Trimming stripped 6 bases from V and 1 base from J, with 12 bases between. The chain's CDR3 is CASSLKGENTEAFF. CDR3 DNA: TGTGCCAGCAGCCTTAAGGGGGAGAACACTGAAGCTTTCTTT.

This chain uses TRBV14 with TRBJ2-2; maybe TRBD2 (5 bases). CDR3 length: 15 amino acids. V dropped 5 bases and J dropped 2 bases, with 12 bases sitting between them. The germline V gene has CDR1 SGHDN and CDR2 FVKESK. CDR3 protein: CASSLDYLNTGELFF. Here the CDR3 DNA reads TGTGCCAGCAGCTTAGACTATCTCAACACCGGGGAGCTGTTTTTT.

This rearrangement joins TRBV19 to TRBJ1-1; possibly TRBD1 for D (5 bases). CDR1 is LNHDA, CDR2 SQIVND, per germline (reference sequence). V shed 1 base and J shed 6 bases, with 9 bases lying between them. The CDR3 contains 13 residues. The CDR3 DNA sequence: TGTGCCAGTAGTATAGTAGCACAGGCTGAAGCTTTCTTT. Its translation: CASSIVAQAEAFF.

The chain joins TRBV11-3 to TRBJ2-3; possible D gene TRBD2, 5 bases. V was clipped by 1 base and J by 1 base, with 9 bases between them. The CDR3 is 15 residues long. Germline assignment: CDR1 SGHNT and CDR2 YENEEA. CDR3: CASSLGGLGTDTQYF. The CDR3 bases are TGTGCCAGCAGCTTAGGAGGACTCGGCACAGATACGCAGTATTTT.

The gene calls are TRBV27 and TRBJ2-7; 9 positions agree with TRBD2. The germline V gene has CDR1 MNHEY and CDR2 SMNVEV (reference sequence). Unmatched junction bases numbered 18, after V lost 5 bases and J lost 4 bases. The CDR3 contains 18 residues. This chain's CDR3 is CASSTGVGLAGIGYEQYF. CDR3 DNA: TGTGCCAGCAGTACTGGGGTCGGTCTAGCGGGGATCGGGTACGAGCAGTACTTC.

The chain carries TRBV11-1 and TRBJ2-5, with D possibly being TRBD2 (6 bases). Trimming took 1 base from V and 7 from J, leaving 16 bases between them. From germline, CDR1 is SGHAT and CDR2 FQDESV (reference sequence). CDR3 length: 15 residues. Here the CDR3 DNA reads TGTGCCAGCAGCTTAGATAGCGGCCTCGGGAGGACCCAGTACTTC. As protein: CASSLDSGLGRTQYF.

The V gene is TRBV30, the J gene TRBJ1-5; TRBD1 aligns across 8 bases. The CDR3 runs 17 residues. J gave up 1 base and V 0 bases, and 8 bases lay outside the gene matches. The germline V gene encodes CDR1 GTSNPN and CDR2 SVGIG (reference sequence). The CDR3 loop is CAWSVQRTGRSNQPQHF. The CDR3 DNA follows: TGTGCCTGGAGTGTACAACGGACAGGGCGAAGCAATCAGCCCCAGCATTTT.

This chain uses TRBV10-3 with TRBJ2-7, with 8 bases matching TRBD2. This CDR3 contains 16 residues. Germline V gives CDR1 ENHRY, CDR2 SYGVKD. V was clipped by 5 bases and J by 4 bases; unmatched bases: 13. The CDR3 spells CAISSPPGGPSYEQYF. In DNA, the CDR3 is TGTGCCATCAGTTCCCCACCGGGAGGGCCAAGTTACGAGCAGTACTTC.

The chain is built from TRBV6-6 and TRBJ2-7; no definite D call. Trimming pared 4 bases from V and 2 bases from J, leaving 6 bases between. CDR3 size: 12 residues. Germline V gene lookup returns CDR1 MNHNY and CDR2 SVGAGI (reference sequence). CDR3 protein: CASSFRTYEQYF. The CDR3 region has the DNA TGTGCCAGCAGTTTCAGGACCTACGAGCAGTACTTC.

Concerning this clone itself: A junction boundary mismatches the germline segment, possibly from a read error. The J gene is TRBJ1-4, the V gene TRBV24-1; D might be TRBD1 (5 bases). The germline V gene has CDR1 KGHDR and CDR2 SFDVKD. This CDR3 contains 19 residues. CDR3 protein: CPTCFLGGGLGWANEKLFF. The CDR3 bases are TGTCCCACCTGTTTTTTGGGGGGGGGACTGGGGTGGGCTAATGAAAAACTGTTTTTT.

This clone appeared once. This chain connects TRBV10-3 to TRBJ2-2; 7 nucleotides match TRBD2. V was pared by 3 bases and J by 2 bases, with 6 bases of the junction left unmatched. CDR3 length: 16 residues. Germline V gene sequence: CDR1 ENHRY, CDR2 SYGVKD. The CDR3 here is CAISDGGRVNTGELFF. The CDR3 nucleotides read TGTGCCATCAGTGATGGCGGGAGAGTTAACACCGGGGAGCTGTTTTTT.

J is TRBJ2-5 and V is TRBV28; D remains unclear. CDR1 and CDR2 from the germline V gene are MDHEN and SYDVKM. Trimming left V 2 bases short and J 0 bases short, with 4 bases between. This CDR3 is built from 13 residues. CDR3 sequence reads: CASSLQYQETQYF. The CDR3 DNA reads TGTGCCAGCAGTTTACAGTACCAAGAGACCCAGTACTTC.

The CDR3 bases are TGCAGCGTTGCTAGCGGAACCTACGAGCAGTACTTC. Protein: CSVASGTYEQYF. The chain couples TRBV29-1 to TRBJ2-7; TRBD2 agrees at 7 bases. The V gene's germline CDR1 is SQVTM and CDR2 ANQGSEA. J was trimmed by 2 bases and V by 4 bases; bases with no gene match: 2. The CDR3 runs 12 residues.

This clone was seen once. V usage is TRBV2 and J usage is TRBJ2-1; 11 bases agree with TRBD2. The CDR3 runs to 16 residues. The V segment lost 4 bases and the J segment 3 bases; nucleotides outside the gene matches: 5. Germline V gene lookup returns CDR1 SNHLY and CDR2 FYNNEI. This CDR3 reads CASSGVAGGNYNEQFF. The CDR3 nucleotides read TGTGCCAGCAGTGGGGTAGCGGGAGGGAACTACAATGAGCAGTTCTTC.

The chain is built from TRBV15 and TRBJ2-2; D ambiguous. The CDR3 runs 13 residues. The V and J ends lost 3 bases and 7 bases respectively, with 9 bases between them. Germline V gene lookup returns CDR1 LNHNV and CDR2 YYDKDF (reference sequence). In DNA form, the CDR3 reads TGTGCCACCAGCAGGGCCGATCACGGGGAGCTGTTTTTT. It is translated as CATSRADHGELFF.

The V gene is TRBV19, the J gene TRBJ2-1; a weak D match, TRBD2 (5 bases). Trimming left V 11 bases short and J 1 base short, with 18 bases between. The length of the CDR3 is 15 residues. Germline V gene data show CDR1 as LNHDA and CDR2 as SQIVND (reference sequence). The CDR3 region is CAASFGGTSYNEQFF. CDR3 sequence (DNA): TGTGCCGCTTCCTTTGGAGGAACTTCCTACAATGAGCAGTTCTTC.

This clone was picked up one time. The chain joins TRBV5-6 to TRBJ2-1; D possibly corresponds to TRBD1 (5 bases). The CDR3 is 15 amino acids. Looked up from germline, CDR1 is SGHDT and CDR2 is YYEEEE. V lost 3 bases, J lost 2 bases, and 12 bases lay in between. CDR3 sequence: CASSSRQSPYNEQFF. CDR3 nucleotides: TGTGCCAGCAGCTCCCGACAGTCCCCCTACAATGAGCAGTTCTTC.

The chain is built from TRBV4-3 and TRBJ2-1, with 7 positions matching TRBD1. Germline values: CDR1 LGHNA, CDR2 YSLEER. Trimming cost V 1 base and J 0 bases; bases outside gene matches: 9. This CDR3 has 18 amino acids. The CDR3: CASSQGGTVPSSYNEQFF. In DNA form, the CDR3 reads TGCGCCAGCAGCCAAGGGGGGACAGTCCCTAGCTCCTACAATGAGCAGTTCTTC.

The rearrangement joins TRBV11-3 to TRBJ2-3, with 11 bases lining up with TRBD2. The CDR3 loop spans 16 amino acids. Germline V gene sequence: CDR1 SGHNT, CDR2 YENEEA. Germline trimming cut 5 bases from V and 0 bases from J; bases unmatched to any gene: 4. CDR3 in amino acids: CASSPGTSGSTDTQYF. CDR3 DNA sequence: TGTGCCAGCAGCCCAGGGACTAGCGGAAGCACAGATACGCAGTATTTT. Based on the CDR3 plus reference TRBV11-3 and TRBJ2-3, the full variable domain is EAGVVQSPRYKIIEKKQPVAFWCNPISGHNTLYWYLQNLGQGPELLIRYENEEAVDDSQLPKDRFSAERLKGVDSTLKIQPAELGDSAVYLCASSPGTSGSTDTQYFGPGTRLTVL.

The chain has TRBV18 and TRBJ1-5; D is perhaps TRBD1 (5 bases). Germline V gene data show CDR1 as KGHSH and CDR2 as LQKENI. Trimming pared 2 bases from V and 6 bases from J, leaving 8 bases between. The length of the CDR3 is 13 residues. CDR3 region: CASSPGGTQPQHF. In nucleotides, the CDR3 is TGTGCCAGCTCACCAGGGGGGACTCAGCCCCAGCATTTT.

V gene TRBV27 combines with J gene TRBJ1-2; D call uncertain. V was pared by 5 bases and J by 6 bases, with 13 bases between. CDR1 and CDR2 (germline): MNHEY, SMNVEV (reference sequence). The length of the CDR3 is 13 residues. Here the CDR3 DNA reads TGTGCCAGCAGTACCCGGGATCGGCATGGCTACACCTTC. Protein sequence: CASSTRDRHGYTF.

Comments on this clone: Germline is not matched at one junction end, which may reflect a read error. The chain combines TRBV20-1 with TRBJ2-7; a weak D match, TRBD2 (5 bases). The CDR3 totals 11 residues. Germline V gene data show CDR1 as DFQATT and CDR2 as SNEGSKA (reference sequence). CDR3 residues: CSARTSGRSGF. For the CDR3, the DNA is TGCAGTGCTAGAACCAGCGGACGCAGTGGCTTC.

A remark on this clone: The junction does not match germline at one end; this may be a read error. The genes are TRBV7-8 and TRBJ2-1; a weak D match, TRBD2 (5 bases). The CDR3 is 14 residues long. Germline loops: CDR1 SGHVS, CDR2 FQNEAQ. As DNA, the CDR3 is TGTGCCAGCAGCTTAGACCCCATAGCGCCCGGCCGGATCTTC. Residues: CASSLDPIAPGRIF.

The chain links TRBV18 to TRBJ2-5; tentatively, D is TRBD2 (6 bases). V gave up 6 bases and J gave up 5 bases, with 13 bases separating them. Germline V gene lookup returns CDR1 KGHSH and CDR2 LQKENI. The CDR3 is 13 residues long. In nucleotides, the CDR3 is TGTGCCAGCTCTCGAGGGCGGGACGAGACCCAGTACTTC. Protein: CASSRGRDETQYF.

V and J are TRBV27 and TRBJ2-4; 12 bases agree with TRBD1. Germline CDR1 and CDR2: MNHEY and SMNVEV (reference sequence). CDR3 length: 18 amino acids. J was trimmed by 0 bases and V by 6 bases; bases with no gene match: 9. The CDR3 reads CASSRGTGGSLAKNIQYF. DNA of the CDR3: TGTGCCAGCAGCCGGGGGACAGGGGGCTCCCTAGCCAAAAACATTCAGTACTTC.

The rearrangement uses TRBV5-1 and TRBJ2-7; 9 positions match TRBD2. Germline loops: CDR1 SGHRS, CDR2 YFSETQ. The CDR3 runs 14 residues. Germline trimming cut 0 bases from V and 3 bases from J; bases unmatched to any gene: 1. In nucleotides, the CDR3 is TGCGCCAGCAGCTTGGTACTAGCGGGCTACGAGCAGTACTTC. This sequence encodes CASSLVLAGYEQYF.

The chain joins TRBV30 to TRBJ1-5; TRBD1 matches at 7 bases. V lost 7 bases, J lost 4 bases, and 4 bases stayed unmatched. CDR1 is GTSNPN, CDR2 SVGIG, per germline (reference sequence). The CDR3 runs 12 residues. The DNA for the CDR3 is TGTGCCTTCGGGACAGTAAATCAGCCCCAGCATTTT. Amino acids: CAFGTVNQPQHF.

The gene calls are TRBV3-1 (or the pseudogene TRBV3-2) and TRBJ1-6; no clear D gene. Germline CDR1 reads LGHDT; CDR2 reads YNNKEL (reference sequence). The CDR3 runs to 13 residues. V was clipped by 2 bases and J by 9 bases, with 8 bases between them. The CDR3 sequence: CASSQSGISPLHF. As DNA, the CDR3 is TGTGCCAGCAGCCAATCCGGGATTTCACCCCTCCACTTT.